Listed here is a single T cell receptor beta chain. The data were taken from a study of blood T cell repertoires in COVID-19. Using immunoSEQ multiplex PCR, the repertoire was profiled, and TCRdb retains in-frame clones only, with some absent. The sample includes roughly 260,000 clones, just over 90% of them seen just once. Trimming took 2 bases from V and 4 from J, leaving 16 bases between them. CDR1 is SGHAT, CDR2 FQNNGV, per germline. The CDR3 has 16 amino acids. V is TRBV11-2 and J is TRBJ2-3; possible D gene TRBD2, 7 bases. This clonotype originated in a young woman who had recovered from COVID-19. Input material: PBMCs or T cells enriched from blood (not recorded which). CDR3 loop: CASSLRGGGLPDTQYF. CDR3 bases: TGTGCCAGCAGCTTAAGAGGCGGGGGCCTTCCAGATACGCAGTATTTT.